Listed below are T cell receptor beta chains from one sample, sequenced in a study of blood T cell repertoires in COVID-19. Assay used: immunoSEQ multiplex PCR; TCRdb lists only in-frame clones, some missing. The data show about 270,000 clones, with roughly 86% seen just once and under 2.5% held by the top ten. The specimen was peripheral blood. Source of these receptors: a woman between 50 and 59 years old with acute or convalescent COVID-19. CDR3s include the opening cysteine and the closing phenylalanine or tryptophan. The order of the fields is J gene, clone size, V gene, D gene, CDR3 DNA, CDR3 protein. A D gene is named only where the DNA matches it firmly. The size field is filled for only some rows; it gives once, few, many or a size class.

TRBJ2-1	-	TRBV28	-	TGTGCCAGCAGTCCCCGGGGTGCGGGAATCTACAATGAGCAGTTCTTC	CASSPRGAGIYNEQFF
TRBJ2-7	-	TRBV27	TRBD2	TGTGCCAGCAGTTCCCGGACTAGCGGGAGCTCCTACGAGCAGTACTTC	CASSSRTSGSSYEQYF
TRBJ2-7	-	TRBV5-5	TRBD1	TGTGCCAGCAGCTTAGGGCAGGGGGACTACGAGCAGTACTTC	CASSLGQGDYEQYF
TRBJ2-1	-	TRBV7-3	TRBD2	TGTGCCAGCAGCCTGGGACTAGACAATGAGCAGTTCTTC	CASSLGLDNEQFF
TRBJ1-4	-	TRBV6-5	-	TGTGCCAGCAGTTACTCCGGCGGAAACGAAAAACTGTTTTTT	CASSYSGGNEKLFF
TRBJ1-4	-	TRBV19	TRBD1	TGTGCCAGTAGTATCCTGGACAGGGTCGAAGAAAAACTGTTTTTT	CASSILDRVEEKLFF
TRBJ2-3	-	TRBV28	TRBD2	TGTGCCAGCAGTTTCTGGAGCGGGGGCACAGATACGCAGTATTTT	CASSFWSGGTDTQYF
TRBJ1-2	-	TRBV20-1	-	TGCAGTGCTAGTCATCCGGGGTTTACTAACTATGGCTACACCTTC	CSASHPGFTNYGYTF
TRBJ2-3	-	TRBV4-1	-	TGCGCCAGCAGCCAAGTTGCTTCTGGGGGCCGCACAGATACGCAGTATTTT	CASSQVASGGRTDTQYF
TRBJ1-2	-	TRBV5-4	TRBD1	TGTGCCAGCAGCTCCAGGGACAGGGGGATTTATGGCTACACCTTC	CASSSRDRGIYGYTF
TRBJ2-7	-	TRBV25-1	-	TGTGCCAGCAGTGAATTGGTAGCGGCCTCCTACGAGCAGTACTTC	CASSELVAASYEQYF
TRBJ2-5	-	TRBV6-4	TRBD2	TGTGCCAGCAGTGACTCGCCGGGAGGGTGGGAGACCCAGTACTTC	CASSDSPGGWETQYF
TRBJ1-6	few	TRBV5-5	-	TGTGCCAGCAGCTCGGGGGAAAATAATTCACCCCTCCACTTT	CASSSGENNSPLHF
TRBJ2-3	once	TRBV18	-	TGTGCCAGCTCACCGACTAGCACAGATACGCAGTATTTT	CASSPTSTDTQYF
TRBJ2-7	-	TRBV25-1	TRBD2	TGTGCCAGCAGTTTGGGGGGGAGTGGTGTGGAGCAGTACTTC	CASSLGGSGVEQYF
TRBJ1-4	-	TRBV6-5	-	TGTGCCAGCTCGAGGGGGGGCGAGTATGAAAAACTGTTTTTT	CASSRGGEYEKLFF
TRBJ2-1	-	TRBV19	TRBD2	TGTGCCAGTAGTAGGACTAGCGGGCCGTTGAGGGATGAGCAGTTCTTC	CASSRTSGPLRDEQFF
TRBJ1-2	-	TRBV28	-	TGTGCCAGCAGTCCCGGTACACCGGGGGGGGTCTATGGCTACACCTTC	CASSPGTPGGVYGYTF
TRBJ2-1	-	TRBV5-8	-	TGTGCCAGCAGCTTGGGAGGTAGAAACAATGAGCAGTTCTTC	CASSLGGRNNEQFF
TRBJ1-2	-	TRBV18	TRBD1	TGTGCCAGCTCAGACACCCAAGAGACAGGGGATGGCTACACCTTC	CASSDTQETGDGYTF
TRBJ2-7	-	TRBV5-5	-	TGTGCCAGCAGCTTGGTACCGTCCAGCTCCTACGAGCAGTACTTC	CASSLVPSSSYEQYF
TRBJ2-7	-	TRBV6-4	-	TGTGCCAGCAGTGCGGAGGCAGGGGCCTCCTACGAGCAGTACTTC	CASSAEAGASYEQYF
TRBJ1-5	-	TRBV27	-	TGTGCCAGCAGTTTTCAGGGCAATCAGCCCCAGCATTTT	CASSFQGNQPQHF
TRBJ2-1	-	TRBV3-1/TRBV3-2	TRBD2	TGTGCCAGCAGCCAACTGGCGGGAGGAGATGAGCAGTTCTTC	CASSQLAGGDEQFF
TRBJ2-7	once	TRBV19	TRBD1	TGTGCCAGTAGTGAAACAGGGGGAACCTACGAGCAGTACTTC	CASSETGGTYEQYF
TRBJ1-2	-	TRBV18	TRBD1	TGTGCCAGCTCGCCTACCCCGGGACAGGAAGGAGGCTACACCTTC	CASSPTPGQEGGYTF
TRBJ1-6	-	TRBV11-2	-	TGTGCCAGCAGCTTAGTTCAGGGGAGCGGTTCACCCCTCCACTTT	CASSLVQGSGSPLHF
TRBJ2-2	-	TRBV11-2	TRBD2	TGTGCCAGCAGCCCCCGTAGCGGGAGGAAGATAACCGGGGAGCTGTTTTTT	CASSPRSGRKITGELFF
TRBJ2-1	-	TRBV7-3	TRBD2	TGTGCCAGCAGCTTAAGGGGGCCGTGGAGCGGGAGTGGAAATGAGCAGTTCTTC	CASSLRGPWSGSGNEQFF